Detailed here is one T cell receptor (beta chain). This receptor's antigen is unknown. No base qualities exist here, and no much larger clone lies one base off it. Relative to germline, V is 5 bases shorter and J is 0 bases shorter, with 8 bases between their ends. From its cysteine to its phenylalanine, the CDR3 spans 15 amino acids. Left in the record is the CDR3 DNA by itself, 45 bases read in frame from the first base. For CDR1 and CDR2, the germline V gene (reference sequence) lists SEHNR and FQNEAQ. This sample was included in a study of metastatic and nonmetastatic thyroid tumors (dated by TCRdb to 2020 to 2022). About the study as a whole: Repertoires from peripheral blood and from tumor or nodule tissue samples of malignant and benign thyroid patients were compared.

The protocol used for the library was PCR. Sequencing was carried out with an Illumina HiSeq 4000. High-throughput sequencing was used to profile the TCR beta-chain CDR3 region of each patient. The authors' pipeline ran thus. CDR3 differences across clinicopathological groups were used to build a classifier for discriminating distant-metastatic papillary thyroid cancer patients. The Shannon index was used to assess repertoire diversity, and the Morisita-Horn index was used to assess tumor-blood repertoire similarity. TCRdb trimmed the raw reads at Q25, called clones with MiXCR and kept productive beta chains. The V and J calls reflect TCRdb's pipeline rather than the authors' work. This sample lists around 15,000 clones; roughly 20% were detected once. Of the sample, less than 9% is held by the ten largest clones. No patient had received any treatment before thyroid surgery. Using T-cell receptor beta sequencing, the study looked back at clinical samples from patients collected from the early 2010s to the late 2010s.

The research as a whole found: In both blood and tumor samples, TCR beta diversity was reported to be significantly higher in malignant tumors than in benign nodules.

Sequenced sample: adjacent normal tissue. The receptor was derived from a female donor with papillary thyroid cancer or a benign thyroid nodule (not recorded which). Some clones in this sample may be carry-over from other donors' samples. The chain couples TRBV7-9 to TRBJ2-6; no D gene call is confident. In nucleotide form, the sequence is TGTGCCAGCAGCCCCCCGTCCTCTGGGGCCAACGTCCTGACTTTC. The translation is CASSPPSSGANVLTF.